The T cell receptor beta chain described here comes from a study of blood T cell repertoires in COVID-19. As for the study in general: Material from acute and convalescent COVID-19 was sourced from the United States, Italy and Spain.

Original data processing: Researchers report that nucleated cell counts were estimated from reference gene primer amplification. Sequenced by immunoSEQ multiplex PCR; TCRdb stores in-frame clones only, minus some. V and J calls and clone size are those listed in that table; D and trimming were worked out from the DNA. The table records some 290,000 clones, under 90% of them present only once. V lost 2 bases to trimming and J lost 5 bases; unmatched junction nucleotides: 3. Germline V gene lookup returns CDR1 SNHLY and CDR2 FYNNEI. The CDR3 totals 15 residues. In Seattle, patients joined the study during active infection and were tracked longitudinally.

The sample comprised peripheral blood. The TCR was taken from a woman aged 30 to 39 with COVID-19, enrolled during active disease. J is TRBJ1-6 and V is TRBV2, with TRBD1 matching 7 bases. The CDR3 here is CASSELGQNNSPLHF. The CDR3 coding sequence is TGTGCCAGCAGTGAATTGGGACAGAATAATTCACCCCTCCACTTT.